Sequencing of this T cell receptor beta chain was carried out in a study of beta chain features in type 1 diabetes listed by TCRdb under 2018. Concerning the study at large: No differences in mean age, gender distribution, total cell number or subset yield were found between patients and healthy donors. Naive and central memory subsets were obtained from all 30 or so donors, but regulatory and stem cell-like memory subsets were isolated from only 8 patients and about 8 healthy donors. The study compared TCRB repertoires of sorted circulating CD4+ T cell subsets between recently diagnosed type 1 diabetes patients and matched healthy donors. Across all samples, some 100,000,000 sorted cells were examined, and cell number per subset correlated strongly with RNA yield.

Here is what the overall study found, with its caveats: A moderate but significant shortening of TCRB CDR3 length was observed in type 1 diabetes patients in all four CD4+ subsets. PCR may preferentially amplify shorter templates, but because patient and control samples were amplified and corrected together, any resulting skew would affect both groups equally. Naive, central memory and regulatory TCRB repertoires appeared more similar among patients than among healthy donors. Because cDNA was sequenced instead of genomic DNA, activated cells with high expression could be over-represented, although the groups did not differ in activation or CD3 levels. Only small numbers of individuals were included in the HLA sub-analyses, which left unresolved whether HLA type had any influence on TCRB rearrangement. Patients with type 1 diabetes made fewer insertions and deleted more nucleotides at VDJ recombination sites, implying thymic rearrangement abnormalities.

The High Capacity cDNA Reverse Transcription Kit was used to reverse transcribe all of the isolated RNA, meaning that expressed TCRB transcripts were what got sequenced. Naive, central memory and regulatory T cell samples underwent deep immunoSEQ sequencing, averaging around 3.7 million total reads per sample. Sorted cells were lysed in RLT buffer and RNA was extracted with DNase-treated RNeasy Micro or Mini kits, depending on cell number. To prevent cross-contamination, each cell subset was processed individually, whereas patient and healthy donor samples were processed jointly. The immunoSEQ multiplex PCR was used to amplify TCRB sequences from cDNA, generating 87-bp fragments that spanned the CDR3 region. Sequencing of the amplicons was performed on the Illumina HiSeq platform. Per the original workflow: Synthetic template baselines were used to correct PCR bias computationally, reads within Hamming distance 2 were collapsed together, and singletons that could not be merged were discarded. Reads were aligned to IMGT to assign V, D and J genes, CDR3 length, and insertions or deletions at six rearrangement sites. Within each subset, clonotype counts were normalized to sorted cell number, after which true diversity and Gini coefficients were computed with the tcR R package. Repertoire sharing was quantified using the overlap coefficient calculated on TCRB nucleotide sequences. Out-of-frame TCRB sequences from naive cells were analyzed to stand in for the pre-selection repertoire. TCRdb mirrors the immuneACCESS table, restricted to in-frame sequences. Some clones are absent from its copies; in checked studies, under half trace to an unresolved V gene, and the reason for the others is unknown. That table gives V, J and clone size, and the DNA gave D and trimming. This sample is represented by 500,000 to 800,000 clones; 9.5% to 15% of them were singletons. More than 0.1% of the sample rests with the top ten.

As concerns this clone: The specificity of this receptor is unknown. One base away there is no much larger clone; base qualities are not given.

The CDR3 sequence holds 16 residues, the cysteine and phenylalanine included. Left in the record is the CDR3 DNA by itself, 48 bases read in frame from the first base. Deletion took 2 bases off V and 2 bases off J, with a span of 15 bases between the germline ends. Per the germline V gene, LGHNA is the CDR1 and YNFKEQ is the CDR2. Each donor gave one peripheral blood draw, approximately 110 mL on average, collected into heparinised tubes. A BD FACSAria II and a panel including CD45RO, CCR7, CD25, CD127, CD95 and CD27 were used to sort naive, central memory, regulatory and stem cell-like memory CD4+ T cells. A purity above 95% was achieved for all sorted populations. Right away, PBMCs were isolated by Lymphoprep density gradient centrifugation and were stained directly, with no culture step. So that batch effects would be minimized, each experiment stained and sorted samples in pairs, pairing one healthy donor with one patient.

The chain couples TRBV4-2 to TRBJ1-2; matching of 5 bases hints at TRBD1 as the D gene. The sample was naive CD4+ T cells from blood. The cell subset or site tag for this specimen amounts to: true naive CD4+ T cells. This sequence originates from a young man with type 1 diabetes. The sequenced DNA: TGTGCCAGCAGCCAACAGCGTATAGGGGCAAACTATGGCTACACCTTC. It encodes CASSQQRIGANYGYTF.